Given below is one T cell receptor beta chain in context. The CDR3 sequence is 15 residues long. Germline assignment: CDR1 SGHDN and CDR2 FVKESK. The V and J ends lost 2 bases and 1 base respectively, with 11 bases between them. The data were produced by immunoSEQ multiplex PCR, yet TCRdb's version contains in-frame clones alone and is incomplete. There are tens of thousands of clones in the sample; 95% to 98% occur only once, and roughly 0.15% lies in the top ten. The sample originates from a study of technical replicates of blood from several donors. The chain joins TRBV14 to TRBJ1-1; no definite D call. The sequenced sample was T cells isolated from PBMCs. The clonotype comes from a human donor in good health. This CDR3 is CASSQTPRGNTEAFF. DNA of the CDR3: TGTGCCAGCAGCCAAACACCGAGAGGGAACACTGAAGCTTTCTTT.